This T cell receptor beta chain emerged from a study of blood T cells in healthy people across ages. Through a sample-barcoded 5' primer and a J-beta primer mix, a second PCR was run for about 6 to 12 cycles. From the 5' RACE reads, TCRdb called clonotypes with MiXCR, one entry per CDR3 protein. The sample yields some 860,000 distinct CDR3 sequences, about 61% seen once. Donors each provided 8 to 10 milliliters of peripheral blood. CDR1 is SGHTA and CDR2 is FQGNSA in the germline V gene. The CDR3 has 15 residues. The ends were cut back, 1 base at V and 1 base at J, with 10 bases in the middle. V and J are TRBV7-2 and TRBJ1-2; D not certain. This receptor was identified in a man aged 35 to 55 in good health. Sequenced sample: blood. Here the CDR3 DNA reads TGTGCCAGCAGCTTAGAGGGCAGAGTTAACTATGGCTACACCTTC. Translated, it gives CASSLEGRVNYGYTF.